The 31 T cell receptor beta chains below all came from one sample that was sequenced in a study of cytotoxic CD8 clonotypes in ibrutinib-treated CLL. The table came from immunoSEQ multiplex PCR; TCRdb's copy has only in-frame clones and leaves some out. The table lists tens of thousands of clones, approximately 72% of them singletons. The starting material was PBMCs, obtained before ibrutinib treatment. All receptors come from a human donor with chronic lymphocytic leukemia.

The chain couples TRBV10-3 to TRBJ2-5; D tentatively reads TRBD1 or TRBD2 (5 bases each). V lost 2 bases and J lost 1, with 11 bases in between. Germline V gene sequence: CDR1 ENHRY, CDR2 SYGVKD. The CDR3 extends over 15 amino acids. The CDR3 DNA follows: TGTGCCATCAGTGAGATCTCCGGGACCCAAGAGACCCAGTACTTC. Translating it yields CAISEISGTQETQYF.

The J gene is TRBJ1-3, the V gene TRBV6-1; D possibly corresponds to TRBD1 (6 bases). Trimming shortened V by 5 bases and J by 12 bases, and 20 bases separated the two germline ends. Germline CDR1 reads MNHNS; CDR2 reads SASEGT. The CDR3 length is 14 residues. The CDR3 here is CASSPGQTFRDIYF. DNA of the CDR3: TGTGCCAGCAGTCCTGGACAGACCTTTAGGGACATATATTTT.

The CDR3 coding sequence is TGTGCCAGCCAGCGGGAGTTCAGGAATGAGCAGTTCTTC. Translation gives CASQREFRNEQFF. The chain employs TRBV27 and TRBJ2-1; 8 bases fit TRBD2. Losses at the gene ends were 8 bases for V and 7 bases for J; bases not matched to a gene: 7. The CDR3 extends over 13 amino acids. Germline CDR1 reads MNHEY; CDR2 reads SMNVEV (reference sequence).

The genes are TRBV19 and TRBJ1-3; TRBD1 might be the D (5 bases). Trimming stripped 6 bases from V and 3 bases from J, with 12 bases between. CDR1 LNHDA and CDR2 SQIVND come from the germline V gene (reference sequence). The length of the CDR3 is 14 residues. The CDR3 loop is CASRARGNGNTIYF. The CDR3 nucleotides read TGTGCCAGTAGGGCTCGGGGGAATGGAAACACCATATATTTT.

The chain couples TRBV18 to TRBJ2-7; TRBD2 agrees at 12 bases. The CDR3 length is 15 residues. Germline loops: CDR1 KGHSH, CDR2 LQKENI. The V segment lost 6 bases and the J segment 6 bases; nucleotides outside the gene matches: 9. CDR3 nucleotide sequence: TGTGCCAGCTCGGGGGCTAGCGGGAGGGCCGTCGAGCAGTACTTC. This translates into CASSGASGRAVEQYF.

The rearrangement joins TRBV10-3 to TRBJ1-2; 7 nucleotides agree with TRBD1. V trimming: 0 bases; J trimming: 3 bases; junction bases outside the gene matches: 10. This CDR3 has 17 amino acids. CDR1 ENHRY and CDR2 SYGVKD come from the germline V gene. CDR3 bases: TGTGCCATCAGTGAGTCCTCGGTATGGCAGGGGGACTATGGCTACACCTTC. It encodes CAISESSVWQGDYGYTF.

V usage is TRBV12-5 and J usage is TRBJ2-2, with D maybe TRBD1 (6 bases). V was shortened by 0 bases and J by 6 bases, with 17 bases between the two germline ends. The CDR3 extends over 17 amino acids. Germline assignment: CDR1 LGHNT and CDR2 FRNRAP. The CDR3 spells CASGLVHVQGFSGELFF. For the CDR3, the DNA is TGTGCTAGTGGTTTGGTACACGTTCAGGGGTTCTCCGGGGAGCTGTTTTTT.

The sample holds a few counts of this clone. The genes are TRBV25-1 and TRBJ2-1; TRBD2 matches 7 bases. After removal of 3 bases from V and 4 bases from J, the junction contained 6 bases not matched to a gene. The CDR3 covers 15 residues. Germline assignment: CDR1 MGHDK and CDR2 SYGVNS. The CDR3: CASSDGASGYNEQFF. The CDR3 DNA sequence: TGTGCCAGCAGTGATGGGGCTAGCGGTTACAATGAGCAGTTCTTC. Based on the CDR3 plus reference TRBV25-1 and TRBJ2-1, the full variable domain is EADIYQTPRYLVIGTGKKITLECSQTMGHDKMYWYQQDPGMELHLIHYSYGVNSTEKGDLSSESTVSRIRTEHFPLTLESARPSHTSQYLCASSDGASGYNEQFFGPGTRLTVL.

This clone has just a few counts. The chain recombines TRBV2 with TRBJ2-1; 7 bases fit TRBD2. Germline values: CDR1 SNHLY, CDR2 FYNNEI. The CDR3 runs 15 residues. V was clipped by 2 bases and J by 0 bases; unmatched bases: 1. CDR3 region: CASSEREGSYNEQFF. The DNA for the CDR3 is TGTGCCAGCAGTGAAAGGGAGGGCTCCTACAATGAGCAGTTCTTC.

CDR3 sequence (DNA): TGTGCCAGCGCTGTGGGGACAGGGAGTGAAAAACTGTTTTTT. Translation: CASAVGTGSEKLFF. V usage is TRBV25-1 and J usage is TRBJ1-4; 9 nucleotides match TRBD1. V trimming: 8 bases; J trimming: 7 bases; junction bases outside the gene matches: 8. The CDR3 loop spans 14 amino acids. Germline CDR1 MGHDK, CDR2 SYGVNS.

The rearrangement uses TRBV4-3 and TRBJ2-1; 9 nucleotides align to TRBD2. This CDR3 is built from 16 residues. Looked up from germline, CDR1 is LGHNA and CDR2 is YSLEER. With V trimmed by 3 bases and J by 3 bases, 6 bases remained unmatched. CDR3 sequence: CASSHLPSGIYNEQFF. The CDR3, as DNA: TGCGCCAGCAGCCACTTACCTAGCGGGATCTACAATGAGCAGTTCTTC.

Only a few counts were recorded for this clone. The chain recombines TRBV7-2 with TRBJ2-2; 10 nucleotides agree with TRBD2. Losses at the gene ends were 4 bases for V and 7 bases for J; bases not matched to a gene: 6. Germline CDR1 SGHTA, CDR2 FQGNSA. There are 15 residues in the CDR3. The CDR3 spells CASSSLAGVGGELFF. CDR3 bases: TGTGCCAGCAGCTCTCTAGCGGGAGTGGGCGGGGAGCTGTTTTTT.

The chain combines TRBV6-6 with TRBJ2-7; weak D call: TRBD2 (7 bases). The CDR3 loop spans 13 amino acids. Germline V gene lookup returns CDR1 MNHNY and CDR2 SVGAGI (reference sequence). V lost 11 bases and J 1 base, leaving 15 bases between the germline ends. The CDR3 nucleotides read TGTGCCTCTACCCGGGGGGCGTCCTACGAGCAGTACTTC. This sequence encodes CASTRGASYEQYF.

The chain carries TRBV28 and TRBJ2-7; D is unresolved. Germline CDR1 MDHEN, CDR2 SYDVKM. The CDR3 is 14 amino acids. Trimming took 4 bases from V and 0 from J, leaving 10 bases between them. CDR3 protein: CASSSLRRSYEQYF. DNA for the CDR3: TGTGCCAGCAGTTCCCTTAGGCGCTCCTACGAGCAGTACTTC. Variable domain in full (rest from reference TRBV28 and TRBJ2-7): DVKVTQSSRYLVKRTGEKVFLECVQDMDHENMFWYRQDPGLGLRLIYFSYDVKMKEKGDIPEGYSVSREKKERFSLILESASTNQTSMYLCASSSLRRSYEQYFGPGTRLTVT.

J is TRBJ1-2 and V is TRBV6-4; D might be TRBD1 (6 bases). Germline CDR1 reads MRHNA; CDR2 reads SNTAGT. Trimming took 4 bases from V and 6 from J, leaving 18 bases between them. The CDR3 contains 15 residues. The CDR3 is CASSGTGSPGDGYTF. The CDR3 DNA sequence: TGTGCCAGCAGTGGTACAGGGTCCCCCGGCGATGGCTACACCTTC.

V usage is TRBV5-1 and J usage is TRBJ1-3; D gene unclear. Per germline, CDR1 SGHRS and CDR2 YFSETQ. This CDR3 is built from 17 residues. The V end lost 3 bases, the J end lost 2 bases, and 18 bases lay between the germline ends. CDR3 in amino acids: CASSWTPGGDAGNTIYF. CDR3 bases: TGCGCCAGCAGCTGGACCCCGGGAGGCGACGCTGGAAACACCATATATTTT.

This clone was seen more than once but under ten times. This chain joins TRBV7-9 and TRBJ1-1; 7 bases map to TRBD1. This CDR3 spans 16 amino acids. After removal of 2 bases from V and 0 bases from J, the junction contained 6 bases not matched to a gene. Germline V gene lookup returns CDR1 SEHNR and CDR2 FQNEAQ (reference sequence). The CDR3 DNA sequence: TGTGCCAGCAGCTTAAAAGGGGGCAGCTTGAACACTGAAGCTTTCTTT. It codes for CASSLKGGSLNTEAFF. Together with reference TRBV7-9 and TRBJ1-1, the CDR3 gives the full variable domain: DTGVSQNPRHKITKRGQNVTFRCDPISEHNRLYWYRQTLGQGPEFLTYFQNEAQLEKSRLLSDRFSAERPKGSFSTLEIQRTEQGDSAMYLCASSLKGGSLNTEAFFGQGTRLTVV.

The chain uses TRBV5-1 and TRBJ2-2, with D tentatively TRBD1 (5 bases). Trimming removed 0 bases at V and 3 bases at J, with 9 bases between. The CDR3 length is 15 residues. Looked up from germline, CDR1 is SGHRS and CDR2 is YFSETQ. CDR3 sequence (DNA): TGCGCCAGCAGCTTGGTAGTCAGGGACACCGGGGAGCTGTTTTTT. This translates into CASSLVVRDTGELFF. Complete variable domain (other parts from reference TRBV5-1 and TRBJ2-2): KAGVTQTPRYLIKTRGQQVTLSCSPISGHRSVSWYQQTPGQGLQFLFEYFSETQRNKGNFPGRFSGRQFSNSRSEMNVSTLELGDSALYLCASSLVVRDTGELFFGEGSRLTVL.

This chain joins TRBV28 and TRBJ2-1, with 9 bases matching TRBD1. V lost 5 bases and J lost 6; bases outside the gene matches: 8. This CDR3 spans 15 amino acids. Germline CDR1 MDHEN, CDR2 SYDVKM. The CDR3 protein is CASSPTGGLLNEQFF. The CDR3 DNA follows: TGTGCCAGCAGTCCAACAGGGGGCCTCCTCAATGAGCAGTTCTTC.

This clone was detected only a few times. V is TRBV18 and J is TRBJ1-5; 12 nucleotides match TRBD1. The V segment lost 4 bases and the J segment 6 bases; nucleotides outside the gene matches: 4. This CDR3 is 15 amino acids long. Germline CDR1 and CDR2: KGHSH and LQKENI. CDR3 region: CASSQTGQGAQPQHF. DNA for the CDR3: TGTGCCAGCTCACAAACGGGACAGGGGGCTCAGCCCCAGCATTTT. Using reference TRBV18 and TRBJ1-5 for the parts outside the CDR3, the full variable domain is NAGVMQNPRHLVRRRGQEARLRCSPMKGHSHVYWYRQLPEEGLKFMVYLQKENIIDESGMPKERFSAEFPKEGPSILRIQQVVRGDSAAYFCASSQTGQGAQPQHFGDGTRLSIL.

The rearrangement uses TRBV6-5 and TRBJ1-1, with a tentative D call TRBD1 (5 bases). Germline V gene lookup returns CDR1 MNHEY and CDR2 SVGAGI. With 7 bases removed from V and 5 bases from J, the gap between germline ends came to 11 bases. This CDR3 is built from 12 residues. CDR3 DNA: TGTGCCAGCACCAACTGGGGGACTGAAGCTTTCTTT. Translation: CASTNWGTEAFF.

This clone has only a few counts. The CDR3 nucleotides are TGTGCCATGGGTGGCGTTTCCTACGAGCAGTACTTC. It is translated as CAMGGVSYEQYF. V usage is TRBV10-3 and J usage is TRBJ2-7; D gene ambiguous. Trimming took 9 bases from V and 1 from J, leaving 10 bases between them. CDR1 is ENHRY, CDR2 SYGVKD, per germline. This CDR3 region has 12 residues.

In this sample, this clone turned up once. The chain has TRBV5-1 and TRBJ2-1; D perhaps matches TRBD2 (6 bases). Trimming left V 4 bases short and J 7 bases short, with 15 bases between. The CDR3 sequence is 14 residues long. Looked up from germline, CDR1 is SGHRS and CDR2 is YFSETQ. CDR3 sequence (DNA): TGCGCCAGCAGCCGGGACCAAGGGAGGAATGAGCAGTTCTTC. Protein product: CASSRDQGRNEQFF.

This clone was seen once. V gene TRBV28 combines with J gene TRBJ1-2; D is perhaps TRBD1 (6 bases). With 3 bases removed from V and 5 bases from J, the gap between germline ends came to 10 bases. This CDR3 is built from 13 residues. Germline CDR1 and CDR2: MDHEN and SYDVKM. DNA for the CDR3: TGTGCCAGCAGTTTCGGACAGTTTTATGGCTACACCTTC. Protein product: CASSFGQFYGYTF.

This clone was recorded a few times. The rearrangement joins TRBV5-1 to TRBJ2-2; TRBD2 might be the D (6 bases). Germline CDR1 reads SGHRS; CDR2 reads YFSETQ. Trimming cost V 0 bases and J 4 bases, with 13 bases left between them. The CDR3 consists of 16 residues. CDR3 amino acids: CASSLGSGSPTGELFF. In nucleotides, the CDR3 is TGCGCCAGCAGCTTGGGTTCCGGGAGCCCCACCGGGGAGCTGTTTTTT.

The rearrangement links TRBV5-4 to TRBJ1-4; D might be TRBD1 (6 bases). V was trimmed by 0 bases and J by 4 bases, leaving 10 bases between them. Germline CDR1 is SGHNT and CDR2 is YYREEE (reference sequence). CDR3 length: 15 residues. In DNA, the CDR3 is TGTGCCAGCAGCTTGGGGCGGGGGCTTAATGAAAAACTGTTTTTT. Protein sequence: CASSLGRGLNEKLFF.

The chain joins TRBV19 to TRBJ2-2; TRBD1 is a possible D gene (6 bases). This CDR3 region has 15 residues. Germline CDR1 is LNHDA and CDR2 is SQIVND (reference sequence). Trimming removed 5 bases from V and 0 bases from J, with 10 bases in between. The CDR3 is CASSWTDTNTGELFF. CDR3 DNA: TGTGCCAGTAGTTGGACAGATACGAACACCGGGGAGCTGTTTTTT.

The chain links TRBV19 to TRBJ1-1; the D gene is possibly TRBD1 (6 bases). The V and J ends lost 5 bases and 6 bases respectively, with 19 bases between them. In germline, CDR1 is LNHDA, CDR2 SQIVND (reference sequence). This CDR3 is built from 15 residues. CDR3 in DNA: TGTGCCAGTAGTTACACCAGGGGTTTGATCCCTGAAGCTTTCTTT. Protein product: CASSYTRGLIPEAFF.

The chain couples TRBV27 to TRBJ2-2; maybe TRBD2 (5 bases). The CDR3 is made up of 13 amino acids. CDR1 and CDR2 from the germline V gene are MNHEY and SMNVEV (reference sequence). V lost 2 bases, J lost 6 bases, and 7 bases lay in between. The CDR3 region has the DNA TGTGCCAGCAGTTTACTGGAGGCCGGGGAGCTGTTTTTT. Its protein product is CASSLLEAGELFF.

The rearrangement links TRBV10-2 to TRBJ2-7; 12 bases are a match to TRBD2. The V and J ends lost 6 bases and 0 bases, in that order; junction bases with no gene match: 6. The CDR3 loop spans 16 amino acids. Germline values: CDR1 WSHSY, CDR2 SAAADI. DNA of the CDR3: TGCGCCAGCAGGCCCGGGACTAGCGGGCCCTCCTACGAGCAGTACTTC. Translated, it gives CASRPGTSGPSYEQYF.

This clone was observed a few times. The rearrangement joins TRBV28 to TRBJ1-2, with no clear D. The CDR3 covers 14 residues. Trimming removed 3 bases at V and 5 bases at J, with 13 bases between. Germline V CDR1 and CDR2: MDHEN, SYDVKM. The CDR3 loop is CASSFIGRPYGYTF. The CDR3 nucleotides are TGTGCCAGCAGTTTCATAGGACGGCCATATGGCTACACCTTC.